The rows below give T cell receptor beta chains drawn from one sample of a study of long-term antiretroviral therapy in people with HIV. TCRdb's copy holds only in-frame clones and misses some; the assay was immunoSEQ multiplex PCR. The profile covers 25,000 to 35,000 clones, with around 84% appearing a single time and about 6.7% taken by the ten largest. The sequenced sample was unsorted PBMCs, obtained 0.4 years after starting antiretroviral therapy. These receptors all come from a young man with HIV. The conserved cysteine and the conserved F or W are not part of the CDR3 here. The order of the fields is J gene, V gene, D gene, CDR3 protein. D genes are given only for firm matches.

TRBJ1-5 TRBV5-4 NA ASSSGPVSNQPQH
TRBJ1-1 TRBV6-1 NA ASRDGMNTEAF
TRBJ1-1 TRBV5-1 NA ASSPYQGKNTEAF
TRBJ2-1 TRBV5-6 TRBD2 ASSLAGLAGYNEQF
TRBJ1-1 TRBV5-1 TRBD1 ASSLQGERNTEAF
TRBJ2-7 TRBV27 NA ASSLSTSNEQY
TRBJ1-3 TRBV9 NA ASSGEGGNTIY
TRBJ2-1 TRBV19 NA ASSTSGFFRYNEQF
TRBJ1-2 TRBV11-2 NA ASSLETGFYGYT
TRBJ2-7 TRBV4-2 NA ASSQRPSQAYEQY
TRBJ2-3 TRBV6-5 NA AAQAEAQDTQY
TRBJ2-2 TRBV12-5 NA ASGFLETGNTGELF
TRBJ2-7 TRBV7-9 NA ASSLVRQGQEQY
TRBJ2-1 TRBV5-1 TRBD2 ASSLGGTSVRYNEQF
TRBJ2-2 TRBV4-3 NA ASSQGTSNTGELF
TRBJ1-1 TRBV12-5 NA ASGVQGNAEAF
TRBJ1-2 TRBV27 TRBD1 ASSSTGPHYGYT
TRBJ1-4 TRBV6-1 NA ASSGQESNEKLF
TRBJ2-7 TRBV15 NA ATSRIYREPYEQY
TRBJ2-7 TRBV4-1 TRBD1 ASSQDPGTGQYEQY
TRBJ1-2 TRBV27 NA ASSYAGIYGYT
TRBJ2-6 TRBV4-2 NA ASSQEGTNVLT
TRBJ2-1 TRBV6-1 TRBD2 ASRTGLAGADEQF
TRBJ2-5 TRBV6-6 NA ASSYSLQETQY